The sample holds many counts of the clone carrying this T cell receptor beta chain. Its antigen remains unidentified. This entry is derived from a study of neurological immune-mediated disorders. Regarding the study as a whole: Healthy controls had more TCR clonal expansion than multiple sclerosis, which showed the least, whereas HTLV-1-associated myelopathy showed the most. Private repertoires in all groups were suggested, as expanded clones shared no CDR3 amino acid sequences across subjects.

The germline V gene encodes CDR1 SGHTA and CDR2 FQGNSA. The CDR3 contains 16 residues. The V gene end was trimmed by 5 bases and the J gene end by 3 bases; junction bases not matched to a gene: 9. Where libraries were unsorted, they were derived from 2 million PBMCs stored at -80 degrees C. Over 190 million TCR-beta sequences from 15-18 subjects came out of each sequencing run. TCRdb re-called the 5' RACE reads through MiXCR, storing one row per CDR3 protein. The table records about 46,000 distinct CDR3 sequences, over 9% of them present only once. Sequencing was performed on PBMCs. The TCR comes from a man in his 70s with HTLV-1-associated myelopathy (HAM/TSP). The gene calls are TRBV7-2 and TRBJ2-3; 9 bases fit TRBD2. The CDR3 loop is CASSPQAGGGTDTQYF. The CDR3 DNA reads as TGTGCCAGCAGCCCCCAAGCGGGAGGTGGGACAGATACGCAGTATTTT.